One and the same sample provided the 14 T cell receptor beta chains below, sequenced in a study of human T cells and chemical hapten exposure. Regarding time point: pre-sensitization, week 0. Treatment of the sample: therapeutic diphenylcyclopropenone sensitization with weekly scalp DPC. TCRdb analysed the RACE reads with MiXCR anew, one entry per CDR3 protein. There are 300,000 to 400,000 distinct CDR3 sequences in the sample; approximately 5.1% occur only once, and approximately 2.8% lies in the top ten. This specimen was whole blood, taken in connection with sensitization to the hapten diphenylcyclopropenone (DPC). The origin of the receptors is a woman in her fifties or sixties with alopecia areata. Some clones in this sample may be carry-over from other donors' samples.

The chain couples TRBV12-5 to TRBJ1-6; the match to TRBD1 covers 9 bases. Germline values: CDR1 LGHNT, CDR2 FRNRAP. The CDR3 consists of 20 residues. V lost 2 bases, J lost 4 bases, and 15 bases stayed unmatched. CDR3 in amino acids: CASGLKRDRDVLGYNSPLHF. In DNA form, the CDR3 reads TGTGCTAGTGGTTTGAAACGGGACAGGGATGTTTTGGGGTATAATTCACCCCTCCACTTT.

The chain uses TRBV6-2 or TRBV6-3 and TRBJ2-7, with D perhaps TRBD2 (5 bases). The CDR3 spans 14 residues. Trimming cost V 6 bases and J 6 bases, with 18 bases left between them. Germline V lookup: CDR1 MNHEY, CDR2 SVGEGT. The CDR3 here is CASSPFGREGEQYF. DNA for the CDR3: TGTGCCAGCAGCCCTTTTGGGAGAGAGGGCGAGCAGTACTTC.

The table lists this clonotype with many counts. This sequence joins TRBV11-2 and TRBJ2-6; D is undetermined. Trimming took 6 bases from V and 2 from J, leaving 17 bases between them. Germline V gives CDR1 SGHAT, CDR2 FQNNGV. CDR3 length equals 17 residues. In nucleotides, the CDR3 is TGTGCCAGCAGACGACCGGGCCGACGGACTGGGGCCAACGTCCTGACTTTC. As protein: CASRRPGRRTGANVLTF.

This clonotype was observed a few times. The chain has TRBV6-5 and TRBJ2-7; TRBD2 matches at 10 bases. Losses at the gene ends were 6 bases for V and 6 bases for J; bases not matched to a gene: 5. This CDR3 is 13 amino acids long. CDR1 and CDR2 (germline): MNHEY, SVGAGI. The CDR3 DNA reads TGTGCCAGCAGAGCGGGAGGGGTCGGCGAGCAGTACTTC. This encodes CASRAGGVGEQYF.

At least ten counts were recorded for this clonotype. This chain joins TRBV28 and TRBJ2-3; TRBD2 matches 8 bases. The CDR3 length is 17 residues. Germline trimming cut 4 bases from V and 1 base from J; bases unmatched to any gene: 10. Germline loops: CDR1 MDHEN, CDR2 SYDVKM. The CDR3 DNA reads as TGTGCCAGCAGTTCACCGGGACTAGTTATGGGCACAGATACGCAGTATTTT. Translating it yields CASSSPGLVMGTDTQYF.

Many counts were recorded for this clonotype. This sequence joins TRBV29-1 and TRBJ2-1; 10 bases line up with TRBD2. The CDR3 length is 15 residues. Germline V gives CDR1 SQVTM, CDR2 ANQGSEA. Unmatched junction bases numbered 4, after V lost 4 bases and J lost 1 base. CDR3 protein: CSVGLAGVSYNEQFF. As DNA, the CDR3 is TGCAGCGTTGGGCTAGCGGGAGTTTCCTACAATGAGCAGTTCTTC.

Only a few counts were recorded for this clonotype. The V call is TRBV24-1, the J call TRBJ2-1; the D is unclear. The V and J ends lost 4 bases and 7 bases respectively, with 4 bases between them. The CDR3 extends over 11 amino acids. CDR1 and CDR2 from the germline V gene are KGHDR and SFDVKD. The CDR3 spells CATSDVNEQFF. CDR3 DNA: TGTGCCACCAGTGACGTGAATGAGCAGTTCTTC.

In this sample, this clonotype turned up many times. This chain links TRBV12-3 or TRBV12-4 with TRBJ2-2, with D tentatively TRBD2 (6 bases). The CDR3 is 15 amino acids. Trimming stripped 3 bases from V and 4 bases from J, with 12 bases between. CDR3: CASSLDTGVTGELFF. The CDR3 region has the DNA TGTGCCAGCAGTTTGGATACGGGGGTCACCGGGGAGCTGTTTTTT.

This clonotype was found many times. J is TRBJ2-2 and V is TRBV5-1; 12 bases line up with TRBD2. Trimming took 5 bases from V and 0 from J; bases not matched to a gene: 14. This CDR3 contains 20 residues. CDR1 SGHRS and CDR2 YFSETQ come from the germline V gene. Here the CDR3 DNA reads TGCGCCAGCAGTCTGTTTACGACTAGCGGGGGTATCGCGAACACCGGGGAGCTGTTTTTT. Its protein is CASSLFTTSGGIANTGELFF.

This clonotype was seen only a few times. This chain joins TRBV6-6 and TRBJ2-1, with D tentatively TRBD1 (7 bases). Per the germline V gene, CDR1 is MNHNY and CDR2 is SVGAGI (reference sequence). Trimming stripped 3 bases from V and 8 bases from J, with 14 bases between. This CDR3 spans 14 amino acids. As DNA, the CDR3 is TGTGCCAGCAGTTATGGTGACAGGGAGGATGAGCAGTTCTTC. This translates into CASSYGDREDEQFF.

This clonotype was seen only a few times. The chain couples TRBV12-3 or TRBV12-4 to TRBJ1-1; no definite D call. The CDR3 has 12 residues. V lost 6 bases and J 11 bases, leaving 16 bases between the germline ends. CDR3 nucleotide sequence: TGTGCCAGCAGCCCTGGAGTTATGGAGGCTTTCTTT. Its protein is CASSPGVMEAFF.

This clonotype has a count of ten or more. V is TRBV21-1 and J is TRBJ1-1; TRBD1, the D gene given by the table, was not confirmed from the DNA. TRBV21-1 is a known pseudogene. The CDR3 covers 14 residues. CDR3 residues: CASSDGQTNTEAFF. The CDR3 DNA follows: TGTGCCAGCAGCGACGGACAGACGAACACTGAAGCTTTCTTT.

This chain joins TRBV20-1 and TRBJ1-1; D remains ambiguous. The germline CDR1 and CDR2 sequences are DFQATT and SNEGSKA (reference sequence). This CDR3 comprises 13 residues. Trimming cost V 3 bases and J 4 bases, with 12 bases left between them. The CDR3 here is CSASPYKGTEAFF. CDR3 DNA: TGCAGTGCTAGCCCTTATAAGGGCACTGAAGCTTTCTTT.

This clonotype was detected ten times or more. V and J are TRBV7-2 and TRBJ2-5, with 8 bases aligning to TRBD2. The junction had 8 bases not matched to a gene; V was cut back by 3 bases and J by 5 bases. This CDR3 comprises 15 residues. The germline V gene has CDR1 SGHTA and CDR2 FQGNSA. The CDR3 reads CASSFPGGGLETQYF. For the CDR3, the DNA is TGTGCCAGCAGCTTCCCTGGCGGGGGGTTGGAGACCCAGTACTTC.